What follows are 23 T cell receptor beta chains derived from one specimen sequenced in a study of blood T cell repertoires in COVID-19. Profiling relied on immunoSEQ multiplex PCR, and the TCRdb table lists in-frame clones only, not all of them. The sample contains roughly 61,000 clones, more than 55% of which appear only once. Sequenced sample: PBMCs or T cells enriched from blood (not recorded which). These receptors were taken from a woman aged 55-69 years who had been exposed to COVID-19.

The chain employs TRBV20-1 and TRBJ1-6, with D unclear. Germline V gene data show CDR1 as DFQATT and CDR2 as SNEGSKA (reference sequence). The CDR3 totals 14 residues. V lost 3 bases to trimming and J lost 7 bases, with 13 bases between them. DNA of the CDR3: TGCAGTGCTAGTGCAGGAGGTGGGAATTCACCCCTCCACTTT. It yields the protein CSASAGGGNSPLHF.

The chain couples TRBV12-3 or TRBV12-4 to TRBJ1-4, with TRBD1 as a possible D gene (6 bases). Deletions cut 0 bases from V and 13 bases from J, with 9 bases between. There are 12 residues in the CDR3. DNA of the CDR3: TGTGCCAGCAGTTTAGCCGGGGGGCGACTGTTTTTT. It yields the protein CASSLAGGRLFF.

The CDR3 sequence: CASSRGGQDQPQHF. CDR3 DNA sequence: TGCGCCAGCAGCCGTGGAGGACAGGATCAGCCCCAGCATTTT. The J gene is TRBJ1-5, the V gene TRBV5-1, with 7 nucleotides matching TRBD1. The CDR3 is made up of 14 amino acids. Germline CDR1 SGHRS, CDR2 YFSETQ. Trimming took 4 bases from V and 5 from J; bases not matched to a gene: 6.

This clone occurred once. This sequence joins TRBV14 and TRBJ1-6, with D perhaps TRBD1 (6 bases). Germline loops: CDR1 SGHDN, CDR2 FVKESK. Trimming shortened V by 1 base and J by 0 bases, and 13 bases separated the two germline ends. The CDR3 runs 18 residues. CDR3 amino acids: CASSQGWGPNSYNSPLHF. DNA for the CDR3: TGTGCCAGCAGCCAAGGATGGGGGCCTAACTCCTATAATTCACCCCTCCACTTT.

J is TRBJ2-2 and V is TRBV4-1; 7 bases are a match to TRBD1. V dropped 3 bases and J dropped 3; count of bases not matched to a gene: 7. Germline loops: CDR1 MGHRA, CDR2 YSYEKL. The length of the CDR3 is 16 residues. This CDR3 is CASSHPQGQYTGELFF. CDR3 nucleotide sequence: TGCGCCAGCAGCCACCCCCAGGGACAGTACACCGGGGAGCTGTTTTTT.

The V and J genes are TRBV7-9 and TRBJ2-7, with 8 bases identical to TRBD1. Germline V CDR1 and CDR2: SEHNR, FQNEAQ (reference sequence). With V trimmed by 5 bases and J by 0 bases, 6 bases remained unmatched. The CDR3 is 15 amino acids. The CDR3 protein is CASSRQGASSYEQYF. The CDR3 coding sequence is TGTGCCAGCAGCAGGCAGGGGGCTAGCTCCTACGAGCAGTACTTC.

A single count supports this clone. The rearrangement uses TRBV30 and TRBJ1-6, with a possible D match to TRBD1 (6 bases). Per germline, CDR1 GTSNPN and CDR2 SVGIG (reference sequence). V was pared by 3 bases and J by 1 base, with 16 bases between. The CDR3 consists of 17 residues. This CDR3 is CAWSVNRVASYNSPLHF. Here the CDR3 DNA reads TGTGCCTGGAGCGTTAACAGGGTAGCATCCTATAATTCACCCCTCCACTTT.

The rearrangement uses TRBV29-1 and TRBJ2-5; the D is unclear. Trimming took 6 bases from V and 4 from J, leaving 9 bases between them. CDR1 is SQVTM and CDR2 is ANQGSEA in the germline V gene. CDR3 length: 11 residues. The CDR3 sequence is CSVQARETQYF. CDR3 coding DNA: TGCAGCGTGCAGGCAAGAGAGACCCAGTACTTC.

This rearrangement joins TRBV3-1 (or the pseudogene TRBV3-2) to TRBJ1-2; D is unresolved. Per germline, CDR1 LGHDT and CDR2 YNNKEL (reference sequence). CDR3 length: 14 residues. Trimming cost V 4 bases and J 8 bases, with 17 bases left between them. Written as DNA, the CDR3 is TGTGCCAGCAGCCCGGAGGGAGGCCTAGGGGGCTACACCTTC. It codes for CASSPEGGLGGYTF.

This clone was found many times. The same CDR3 is also encoded by other DNA sequences in this sample. The chain employs TRBV5-1 and TRBJ2-5; D is undetermined. There are 13 residues in the CDR3. Trimming removed 3 bases from V and 4 bases from J, with 10 bases in between. Germline loops: CDR1 SGHRS, CDR2 YFSETQ. CDR3 bases: TGCGCCAGCAGCTGGGCCCCTGGAGAGACCCAGTACTTC. Protein sequence: CASSWAPGETQYF.

V gene TRBV19 combines with J gene TRBJ1-6; 10 bases match TRBD1. The CDR3 has 15 amino acids. The V gene end was trimmed by 5 bases and the J gene end by 10 bases; junction bases not matched to a gene: 8. Germline values: CDR1 LNHDA, CDR2 SQIVND (reference sequence). DNA of the CDR3: TGTGCCAGTAGTGAGTCCGGGACAGGGGCGTCACCCCTCCACTTT. Amino acids: CASSESGTGASPLHF. Looking up the rest from reference TRBV19 and TRBJ1-6 gives the full variable domain: DGGITQSPKYLFRKEGQNVTLSCEQNLNHDAMYWYRQDPGQGLRLIYYSQIVNDFQKGDIAEGYSVSREKKESFPLTVTSAQKNPTAFYLCASSESGTGASPLHFGNGTRLTVT.

The chain has TRBV13 and TRBJ2-7, with a possible D match to TRBD2 (5 bases). V was cut by 5 bases and J by 7 bases, with 15 bases left in between. Germline loops: CDR1 PRHDT, CDR2 FYEKMQ (reference sequence). The CDR3 spans 13 residues. The CDR3 DNA reads as TGTGCCAGCAGCCGGACTCAGGTGGGGGAGCAGTACTTC. The encoded protein is CASSRTQVGEQYF.

This rearrangement joins TRBV5-1 to TRBJ1-2, with D unclear. Germline CDR1 is SGHRS and CDR2 is YFSETQ. V was clipped by 4 bases and J by 7 bases, with 11 bases between them. There are 12 residues in the CDR3. CDR3 loop: CASSPDLGGYTF. The CDR3 DNA sequence: TGCGCCAGCAGCCCAGACCTAGGTGGCTACACCTTC.

The V and J genes are TRBV5-1 and TRBJ2-2; no reliable D call. The CDR3 length is 14 residues. Trimming pared 0 bases from V and 1 base from J, leaving 4 bases between. From germline, CDR1 is SGHRS and CDR2 YFSETQ. The CDR3 nucleotides are TGCGCCAGCAGCTTGGACGGGAACACCGGGGAGCTGTTTTTT. This codes for CASSLDGNTGELFF.

The V gene is TRBV3-1 (or the pseudogene TRBV3-2), the J gene TRBJ2-2; D not certain. CDR1 and CDR2 (germline): LGHDT, YNNKEL (reference sequence). With 4 bases removed from V and 4 bases from J, the gap between germline ends came to 10 bases. The CDR3 extends over 14 amino acids. The CDR3 spells CASSLLGFTGELFF. CDR3 nucleotides: TGTGCCAGCAGCCTCCTAGGTTTCACCGGGGAGCTGTTTTTT.

V usage is TRBV5-1 and J usage is TRBJ1-1; TRBD1 aligns across 7 bases. Losses at the gene ends were 5 bases for V and 6 bases for J; bases not matched to a gene: 7. Germline loops: CDR1 SGHRS, CDR2 YFSETQ. This CDR3 contains 13 residues. The CDR3 sequence is CASRGTDNSEAFF. CDR3 DNA: TGCGCCAGCAGGGGGACAGACAACTCTGAAGCTTTCTTT.

This clone is a singleton in its sample. The V gene is TRBV5-4, the J gene TRBJ2-1; TRBD2 matches 7 bases. CDR3 length equals 15 residues. CDR1 and CDR2 (germline): SGHNT, YYREEE (reference sequence). The junction had 11 bases not matched to a gene; V was cut back by 4 bases and J by 7 bases. Written as DNA, the CDR3 is TGTGCCAGCAGCCGAGGCCAAATGGGGGGGAATGAGCAGTTCTTC. It specifies CASSRGQMGGNEQFF.

For the CDR3, the DNA is TGTGCCTGGCGAAAGGACAGTACCTACGAGCAGTACTTC. Protein sequence: CAWRKDSTYEQYF. The gene calls are TRBV30 and TRBJ2-7, with D possibly matching TRBD1 (6 bases). CDR1 is GTSNPN, CDR2 SVGIG, per germline (reference sequence). The V end lost 5 bases, the J end lost 2 bases, and 13 bases lay between the germline ends. The CDR3 has 13 amino acids.

This chain joins TRBV7-2 and TRBJ1-2; 7 bases match TRBD1. V shed 4 bases and J 8 bases; nucleotides not matched to a gene: 19. Germline V gene sequence: CDR1 SGHTA, CDR2 FQGNSA. The CDR3 sequence is 17 residues long. CDR3: CASSSVSPTGAVLGYTF. CDR3 nucleotides: TGTGCCAGCAGCTCAGTTAGTCCCACAGGGGCGGTGTTAGGCTACACCTTC.

This chain joins TRBV4-1 and TRBJ2-7, with D tentatively TRBD1 (5 bases). Germline lookup yields CDR1 MGHRA and CDR2 YSYEKL. V was clipped by 4 bases and J by 1 base, with 14 bases between them. The CDR3 spans 15 residues. CDR3 loop: CASSPAADSSYEQYF. The CDR3 DNA reads TGCGCCAGCAGCCCCGCCGCCGACAGTTCCTACGAGCAGTACTTC.

This clone was found a few times. V usage is TRBV6-4 and J usage is TRBJ2-2; 8 positions match TRBD1. The CDR3 is 16 residues long. CDR1 MRHNA and CDR2 SNTAGT come from the germline V gene. J lost 7 bases, V lost 5 bases, and 12 bases had no gene match. The CDR3 here is CASSQTPGGKIGELFF. CDR3 DNA: TGTGCCAGCAGTCAAACCCCAGGGGGCAAAATCGGGGAGCTGTTTTTT.

V usage is TRBV25-1 and J usage is TRBJ2-7, with 7 positions matching TRBD1. Germline V gene sequence: CDR1 MGHDK, CDR2 SYGVNS. V shed 9 bases and J 2 bases; nucleotides not matched to a gene: 4. The CDR3 totals 12 residues. Here the CDR3 DNA reads TGTGCCAGACGACAGGGTCCCTACGAGCAGTACTTC. It yields the protein CARRQGPYEQYF.

This clone came up a few times. The chain carries TRBV30 and TRBJ1-2; 12 bases align to TRBD1. J lost 6 bases, V lost 5 bases, and 10 bases had no gene match. CDR3 length: 15 residues. Germline CDR1 reads GTSNPN; CDR2 reads SVGIG (reference sequence). This CDR3 is CAWRLGTGGANGYTF. CDR3 sequence (DNA): TGTGCCTGGCGGCTGGGGACAGGGGGCGCTAATGGCTACACCTTC.